The 30 T cell receptor beta chains given below trace back to one sample, sequenced in a study of patients and donors after allogeneic stem cell transplantation. TCRdb analysed the RT-PCR reads with MiXCR anew, one entry per CDR3 protein. Of about a million distinct CDR3 sequences in the sample, 15% to 20% were seen once. Sequencing input: blood, either unsorted or a sorted T cell fraction (not recorded which). The receptors here all came from a human donor who was either an allogeneic HSCT recipient or a stem cell or donor lymphocyte infusion donor (not recorded which). It is not recorded whose cells these are; they may come from a transplant donor.

The genes are TRBV30 and TRBJ1-1; no reliable D call. The CDR3 totals 12 residues. V was cut by 7 bases and J by 5 bases, with 14 bases left in between. Germline CDR1 reads GTSNPN; CDR2 reads SVGIG (reference sequence). The CDR3 DNA is TGTGCCTCCCAATCGGGTGGGACTGAAGCTTTCTTT. Protein sequence: CASQSGGTEAFF.

There are many counts of this clonotype. The rearrangement joins TRBV5-1 to TRBJ2-3; D is perhaps TRBD1 (6 bases). Trimming pared 0 bases from V and 0 bases from J, leaving 11 bases between. This CDR3 contains 16 residues. Germline-derived CDR1 and CDR2 are SGHRS and YFSETQ. CDR3 protein: CASSLDRVGSTDTQYF. CDR3 coding DNA: TGCGCCAGCAGCTTGGACAGGGTAGGAAGCACAGATACGCAGTATTTT.

This chain connects TRBV4-1 to TRBJ2-1; 11 bases are shared with TRBD2. Per germline, CDR1 MGHRA and CDR2 YSYEKL. The V and J ends lost 0 bases and 0 bases, in that order; junction bases with no gene match: 10. The CDR3 covers 20 residues. CDR3 amino acids: CASSQESLAGGLSSYNEQFF. CDR3 sequence (DNA): TGCGCCAGCAGCCAAGAATCGCTAGCGGGGGGCCTCAGCTCCTACAATGAGCAGTTCTTC.

The chain carries TRBV20-1 and TRBJ1-1, with D tentatively TRBD1 (5 bases). V was shortened by 2 bases and J by 0 bases, with 10 bases between the two germline ends. The V gene's germline CDR1 is DFQATT and CDR2 SNEGSKA (reference sequence). This CDR3 region has 14 residues. The CDR3 region has the DNA TGCAGTGCTAGACTGGTGGGGGTGAACACTGAAGCTTTCTTT. Translation gives CSARLVGVNTEAFF.

This clonotype occurred many times. V and J are TRBV12-3 or TRBV12-4 and TRBJ1-1, with 7 bases fitting TRBD1. This CDR3 comprises 14 residues. V was pared by 5 bases and J by 4 bases, with 7 bases of the junction left unmatched. This chain's CDR3 is CASSPRQGPTEAFF. The CDR3 nucleotides read TGTGCCAGCAGTCCCAGACAGGGTCCCACTGAAGCTTTCTTT.

The rearrangement links TRBV11-3 to TRBJ2-7; 10 nucleotides align to TRBD1. J lost 3 bases, V lost 5 bases, and 4 bases had no gene match. This CDR3 spans 14 amino acids. CDR1 and CDR2 from the germline V gene are SGHNT and YENEEA. The CDR3 sequence is CASSKGQGFYEQYF. In DNA, the CDR3 is TGTGCCAGCAGCAAGGGACAGGGGTTCTACGAGCAGTACTTC.

This clonotype was seen many times. The chain employs TRBV12-3 or TRBV12-4 and TRBJ1-1; D is ambiguous. The CDR3 covers 14 residues. Trimming shortened V by 1 base and J by 1 base, and 7 bases separated the two germline ends. CDR3: CASSLGRQNTEAFF. The CDR3 DNA follows: TGTGCCAGCAGTTTAGGGAGGCAGAACACTGAAGCTTTCTTT.

This clonotype has a count of ten or more. The chain has TRBV12-3 or TRBV12-4 and TRBJ1-4; a possible D gene is TRBD1 (6 bases). The CDR3 sequence is 15 residues long. V was cut by 2 bases and J by 7 bases, with 14 bases left in between. CDR3 sequence: CASSLSGARGEKLFF. CDR3 DNA: TGTGCCAGCAGTTTATCGGGGGCTAGAGGTGAAAAACTGTTTTTT.

This clonotype was seen repeatedly, ten times or more. V usage is TRBV12-3 or TRBV12-4 and J usage is TRBJ1-2; possibly TRBD1 for D (6 bases). V dropped 6 bases and J dropped 8 bases, with 16 bases sitting between them. This CDR3 has 13 amino acids. CDR3 amino acids: CASSFGGARGYTF. Written as DNA, the CDR3 is TGTGCCAGCAGCTTCGGGGGCGCTAGGGGCTACACCTTC.

This chain joins TRBV7-9 and TRBJ2-7; 8 bases align to TRBD1. CDR3 length equals 15 residues. Trimming at V came to 5 bases and at J to 2 bases, leaving 8 bases not matched to a gene. The V gene's germline CDR1 is SEHNR and CDR2 FQNEAQ (reference sequence). The chain's CDR3 is CASSPRRTGTYEQYF. CDR3 bases: TGTGCCAGCAGCCCGAGGCGGACAGGGACCTACGAGCAGTACTTC.

This clonotype has a handful of counts. The chain is built from TRBV7-9 and TRBJ2-7, with D possibly being TRBD2 (6 bases). The V gene lost 1 base and the J gene lost 2 bases, with 12 bases spanning the gap. Germline V gives CDR1 SEHNR, CDR2 FQNEAQ (reference sequence). The CDR3 is 15 amino acids. The CDR3 DNA follows: TGTGCCAGCAGCTTAGGGCAGGGAGGAACCTACGAGCAGTACTTC. This codes for CASSLGQGGTYEQYF.

This clonotype has only a few counts. The chain carries TRBV27 and TRBJ2-1, with TRBD2 identical over 11 bases. Trimming took 3 bases from V and 4 from J; bases not matched to a gene: 8. Germline lookup yields CDR1 MNHEY and CDR2 SMNVEV (reference sequence). The length of the CDR3 is 17 residues. CDR3 coding DNA: TGTGCCAGCAGTTTTATAGCGGGAGGGCCGGTATACAATGAGCAGTTCTTC. Translation gives CASSFIAGGPVYNEQFF.

V usage is TRBV3-1 and J usage is TRBJ2-1, with unresolved D. V lost 0 bases and J lost 6, with 6 bases in between. The CDR3 sequence is 13 residues long. CDR1 LGHDT and CDR2 YNNKEL come from the germline V gene (reference sequence). DNA of the CDR3: TGTGCCAGCAGCCAAGATATTGGCAATGAGCAGTTCTTC. Translation: CASSQDIGNEQFF.

This clonotype was counted only a few times. The rearrangement joins TRBV29-1 to TRBJ2-5, with a weak D call TRBD1 (6 bases). Germline V gives CDR1 SQVTM, CDR2 ANQGSEA. V lost 1 base and J 4 bases, leaving 10 bases between the germline ends. This CDR3 region has 13 residues. The CDR3 coding sequence is TGCAGCGTTGAAGTGGTGACAGGAGAGACCCAGTACTTC. It translates to CSVEVVTGETQYF.

This clonotype has a handful of counts. This chain links TRBV25-1 with TRBJ1-2; TRBD1 matches at 9 bases. With V trimmed by 4 bases and J by 5 bases, 8 bases remained unmatched. Per germline, CDR1 MGHDK and CDR2 SYGVNS. CDR3 length: 15 residues. CDR3 in DNA: TGTGCCAGCAGTGGCCGGGACAGGGCGGATTATGGCTACACCTTC. Its translation is CASSGRDRADYGYTF.

The rearrangement uses TRBV5-6 and TRBJ1-1; no clear D. Trimming removed 2 bases at V and 0 bases at J, with 11 bases between. This CDR3 contains 15 residues. Germline lookup yields CDR1 SGHDT and CDR2 YYEEEE. The CDR3 loop is CASSFGELMNTEAFF. The CDR3 DNA reads TGTGCCAGCAGCTTCGGGGAACTCATGAACACTGAAGCTTTCTTT.

This clonotype occurred many times. This chain joins TRBV20-1 and TRBJ2-7, with D possibly matching TRBD1 (5 bases). Germline CDR1 DFQATT, CDR2 SNEGSKA (reference sequence). V was trimmed by 6 bases and J by 2 bases, leaving 11 bases between them. The CDR3 has 12 residues. CDR3 in amino acids: CSASDSTYEQYF. CDR3 DNA: TGCAGTGCAAGTGACAGTACCTACGAGCAGTACTTC.

The sample holds many counts of this clonotype. This chain joins TRBV13 and TRBJ2-1; TRBD2 matches at 11 bases. Germline loops: CDR1 PRHDT, CDR2 FYEKMQ (reference sequence). The CDR3 has 14 amino acids. The junction had 0 bases not matched to a gene; V was cut back by 3 bases and J by 5 bases. CDR3 protein: CASSLGLADNEQFF. The CDR3 DNA reads as TGTGCCAGCAGCTTGGGACTAGCGGACAATGAGCAGTTCTTC.

J is TRBJ2-7 and V is TRBV29-1; 10 nucleotides match TRBD2. The V gene's germline CDR1 is SQVTM and CDR2 ANQGSEA. V gave up 5 bases and J gave up 2 bases; unmatched junction bases: 3. The length of the CDR3 is 13 residues. The CDR3 is CSVRAGGPYEQYF. DNA of the CDR3: TGCAGCGTTCGAGCGGGGGGGCCCTACGAGCAGTACTTC.

This clonotype was recorded at least ten times. This chain connects TRBV4-3 to TRBJ1-5; tentative D call: TRBD1 (5 bases). Germline-derived CDR1 and CDR2 are LGHNA and YSLEER. V was shortened by 0 bases and J by 8 bases, with 14 bases between the two germline ends. The CDR3 sequence is 15 residues long. CDR3 DNA: TGCGCCAGCAGCCAAGATTGGGGGGACTTTAAGCCCCAGCATTTT. Translation: CASSQDWGDFKPQHF.

CDR3 amino acids: CASSSRGANEKLFF. The CDR3 DNA follows: TGTGCCAGCAGTTCCAGGGGGGCGAATGAAAAACTGTTTTTT. The chain links TRBV2 to TRBJ1-4; 7 bases are shared with TRBD1. The CDR3 sequence is 14 residues long. Germline-derived CDR1 and CDR2 are SNHLY and FYNNEI. V lost 5 bases, J lost 5 bases, and 5 bases stayed unmatched.

This rearrangement joins TRBV6-2 or TRBV6-3 to TRBJ2-5; a weak D match, TRBD1 (6 bases). The CDR3 spans 16 residues. Between the trimmed V and J ends, which lost 0 bases and 4 bases, there was a span of 15 bases. The germline gives CDR1 MNHEY, CDR2 SVGEGT. The CDR3 DNA sequence: TGTGCCAGCAGTTACTCGCCGGACGAGGGGGTAGAGACCCAGTACTTC. Its translation is CASSYSPDEGVETQYF.

V and J are TRBV12-3 or TRBV12-4 and TRBJ2-3, with 10 nucleotides matching TRBD2. The ends lost 2 bases at V and 0 bases at J; junction bases unmatched: 5. The CDR3 is 17 residues long. The CDR3 spells CASSLRLAGISTDTQYF. CDR3 bases: TGTGCCAGCAGTTTAAGACTAGCGGGTATTAGCACAGATACGCAGTATTTT.

There are a few counts of this clonotype. This chain joins TRBV7-9 and TRBJ2-1; maybe TRBD2 (5 bases). V lost 5 bases to trimming and J lost 8 bases, with 19 bases between them. This CDR3 contains 15 residues. The germline gives CDR1 SEHNR, CDR2 FQNEAQ (reference sequence). In nucleotides, the CDR3 is TGTGCCAGCAGCGGAAGCTCGCTAGAGGGATATGAGCAGTTCTTC. Protein sequence: CASSGSSLEGYEQFF.

In its sample, this clonotype was seen many times. The rearrangement joins TRBV12-3 or TRBV12-4 to TRBJ2-1; D gene unclear. CDR3 length: 13 amino acids. V was pared by 8 bases and J by 2 bases, with 10 bases between. The CDR3 bases are TGTGCCAGCGCGCTATCTACCTACAATGAGCAGTTCTTC. This translates into CASALSTYNEQFF.

The chain employs TRBV10-3 and TRBJ1-5; 7 bases match TRBD1. Germline V gives CDR1 ENHRY, CDR2 SYGVKD. The CDR3 length is 17 residues. With V trimmed by 11 bases and J by 2 bases, 18 bases remained unmatched. CDR3 in amino acids: CASRGMRTGARNQPQHF. The CDR3 DNA follows: TGTGCCTCCCGGGGGATGCGTACAGGGGCCCGCAATCAGCCCCAGCATTTT.

This chain uses TRBV20-1 with TRBJ1-4; D unclear. Trimming shortened V by 5 bases and J by 0 bases, and 13 bases separated the two germline ends. Germline V gene data show CDR1 as DFQATT and CDR2 as SNEGSKA (reference sequence). The CDR3 has 15 amino acids. The CDR3 DNA reads as TGCAGTGCTCACCCCGGCCCCGCAACTAATGAAAAACTGTTTTTT. Encoded protein: CSAHPGPATNEKLFF.

This clonotype has a count of ten or more. This chain uses TRBV15 with TRBJ2-4; tentative D call: TRBD1 (6 bases). Germline CDR1 reads LNHNV; CDR2 reads YYDKDF (reference sequence). This CDR3 has 17 amino acids. The ends were cut back, 5 bases at V and 0 bases at J, with 17 bases in the middle. The DNA for the CDR3 is TGTGCCACCAGCCCTACACCCACAGGGTTAGCCAAAAACATTCAGTACTTC. Protein sequence: CATSPTPTGLAKNIQYF.

The chain combines TRBV6-1 with TRBJ2-3; the match to TRBD2 covers 8 bases. With 5 bases clipped from V and 4 bases from J, the junction kept 5 bases outside the gene matches. Germline CDR1 MNHNS, CDR2 SASEGT. The CDR3 runs to 14 residues. Written as DNA, the CDR3 is TGTGCCAGCAGTCGGGGACTAGTCGCAGATACGCAGTATTTT. It yields the protein CASSRGLVADTQYF.

The rearrangement links TRBV2 to TRBJ2-5, with a weak D call TRBD1 (5 bases). Germline CDR1 and CDR2: SNHLY and FYNNEI. The V gene lost 8 bases and the J gene lost 2 bases, with 15 bases spanning the gap. The CDR3 spans 14 residues. The CDR3 nucleotides read TGTGCCAGCGTCAGGGCGCTAGGGCAAGAGACCCAGTACTTC. This translates into CASVRALGQETQYF.